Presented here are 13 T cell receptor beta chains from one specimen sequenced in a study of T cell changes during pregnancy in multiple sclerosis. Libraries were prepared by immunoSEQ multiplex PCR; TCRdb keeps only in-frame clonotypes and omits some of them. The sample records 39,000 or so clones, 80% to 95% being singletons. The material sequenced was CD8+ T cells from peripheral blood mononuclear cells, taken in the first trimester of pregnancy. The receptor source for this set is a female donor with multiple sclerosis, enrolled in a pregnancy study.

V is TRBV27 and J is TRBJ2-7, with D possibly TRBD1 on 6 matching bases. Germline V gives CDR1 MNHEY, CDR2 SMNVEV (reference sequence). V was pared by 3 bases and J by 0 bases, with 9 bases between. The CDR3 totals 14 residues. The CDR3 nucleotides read TGTGCCAGCAGTTTTACAGGGAGCTCCTACGAGCAGTACTTC. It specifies CASSFTGSSYEQYF.

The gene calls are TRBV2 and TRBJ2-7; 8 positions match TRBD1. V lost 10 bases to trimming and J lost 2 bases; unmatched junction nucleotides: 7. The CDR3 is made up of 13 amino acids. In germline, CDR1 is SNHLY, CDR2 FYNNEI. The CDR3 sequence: CATRTGLTYEQYF. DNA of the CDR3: TGTGCCACCCGGACAGGGCTGACCTACGAGCAGTACTTC.

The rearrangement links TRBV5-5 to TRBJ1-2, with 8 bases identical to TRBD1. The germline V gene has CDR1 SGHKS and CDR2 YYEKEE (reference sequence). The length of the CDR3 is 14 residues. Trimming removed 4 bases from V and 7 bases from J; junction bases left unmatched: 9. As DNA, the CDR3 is TGTGCCAGCAGCCCGACGGACAGGGATGGTGGCTACACCTTC. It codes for CASSPTDRDGGYTF.

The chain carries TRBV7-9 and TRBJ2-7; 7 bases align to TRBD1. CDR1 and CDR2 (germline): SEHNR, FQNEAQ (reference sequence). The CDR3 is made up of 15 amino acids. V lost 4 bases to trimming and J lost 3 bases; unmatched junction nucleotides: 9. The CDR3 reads CASSSPGGVFYEQYF. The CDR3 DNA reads TGTGCCAGCAGCTCACCAGGGGGAGTATTCTACGAGCAGTACTTC.

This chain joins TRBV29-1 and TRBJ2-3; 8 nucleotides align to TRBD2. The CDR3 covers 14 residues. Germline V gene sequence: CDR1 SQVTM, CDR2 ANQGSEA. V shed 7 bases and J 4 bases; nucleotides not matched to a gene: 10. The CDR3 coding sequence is TGCAGCGCAGGAAGCGGACTAGCCGCAGATACGCAGTATTTT. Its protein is CSAGSGLAADTQYF.

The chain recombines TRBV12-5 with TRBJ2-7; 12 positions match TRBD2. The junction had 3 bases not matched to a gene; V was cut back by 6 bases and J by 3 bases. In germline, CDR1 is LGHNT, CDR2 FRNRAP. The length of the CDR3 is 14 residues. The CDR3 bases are TGTGCTAGTGGCCTACTAGCGGGGGGCTACGAGCAGTACTTC. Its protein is CASGLLAGGYEQYF.

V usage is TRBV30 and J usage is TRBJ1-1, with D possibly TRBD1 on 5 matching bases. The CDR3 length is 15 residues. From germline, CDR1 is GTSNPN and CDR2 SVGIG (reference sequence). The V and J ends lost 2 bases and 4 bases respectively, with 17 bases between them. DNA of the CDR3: TGTGCCTGGAGTCCCGGACCCATAGGGGTCACTGAAGCTTTCTTT. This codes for CAWSPGPIGVTEAFF.

DNA of the CDR3: TGTGCCAGTAGTCCGTGGGAGATCAATCAGCCCCAGCATTTT. This gives the protein CASSPWEINQPQHF. V gene TRBV19 combines with J gene TRBJ1-5; D is ambiguous. Trimming removed 5 bases from V and 3 bases from J, with 11 bases in between. The V gene's germline CDR1 is LNHDA and CDR2 SQIVND (reference sequence). CDR3 length equals 14 residues.

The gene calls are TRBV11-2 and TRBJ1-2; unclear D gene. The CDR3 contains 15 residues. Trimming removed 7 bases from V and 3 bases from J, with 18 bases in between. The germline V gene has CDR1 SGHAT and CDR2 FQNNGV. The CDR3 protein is CASTREFALDYGYTF. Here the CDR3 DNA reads TGTGCCAGCACGAGGGAATTTGCTCTAGACTATGGCTACACCTTC.

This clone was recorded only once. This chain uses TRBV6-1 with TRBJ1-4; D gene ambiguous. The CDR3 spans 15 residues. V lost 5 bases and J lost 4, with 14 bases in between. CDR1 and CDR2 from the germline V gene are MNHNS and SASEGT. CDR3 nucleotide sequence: TGTGCCAGCAGTACCGATTACAGAATTAATGAAAAACTGTTTTTT. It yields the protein CASSTDYRINEKLFF.

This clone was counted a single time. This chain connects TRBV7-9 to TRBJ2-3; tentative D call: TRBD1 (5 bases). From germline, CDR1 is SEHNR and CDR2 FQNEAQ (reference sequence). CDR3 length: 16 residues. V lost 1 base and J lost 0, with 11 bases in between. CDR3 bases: TGTGCCAGCAGCTTAGGCCTAGGGGAAAGCACAGATACGCAGTATTTT. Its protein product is CASSLGLGESTDTQYF.

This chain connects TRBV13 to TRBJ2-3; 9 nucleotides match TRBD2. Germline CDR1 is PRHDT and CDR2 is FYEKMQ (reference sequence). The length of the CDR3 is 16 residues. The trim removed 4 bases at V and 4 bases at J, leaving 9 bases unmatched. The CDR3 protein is CASSWPLAGTPDTQYF. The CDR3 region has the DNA TGTGCCAGCAGCTGGCCGCTAGCGGGAACGCCAGATACGCAGTATTTT. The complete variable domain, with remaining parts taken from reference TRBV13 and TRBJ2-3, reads AAGVIQSPRHLIKEKRETATLKCYPIPRHDTVYWYQQGPGQDPQFLISFYEKMQSDKGSIPDRFSAQQFSDYHSELNMSSLELGDSALYFCASSWPLAGTPDTQYFGPGTRLTVL.

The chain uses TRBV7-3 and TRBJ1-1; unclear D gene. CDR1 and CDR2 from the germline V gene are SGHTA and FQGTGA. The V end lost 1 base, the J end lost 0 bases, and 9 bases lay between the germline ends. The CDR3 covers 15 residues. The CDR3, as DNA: TGTGCCAGCAGCTTAAGCGGAGCCATGAACACTGAAGCTTTCTTT. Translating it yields CASSLSGAMNTEAFF.